In this sample, the clone carrying this T cell receptor beta chain turned up a few times. The antigen remains undetermined. PCR was run on genomic DNA. The TCR beta CDR3 region was amplified using 30 forward and 13 reverse primers. TCRdb reprocessed the multiplex PCR reads via MiXCR and lists one record per CDR3 protein. The data hold under 300,000 distinct CDR3 sequences, with more than 40% observed a single time. Each participant gave 8 to 10 milliliters of peripheral blood. The sample comes from a study of type 1 and type 2 diabetes patients. About the research overall: The cohort mixed type 1 diabetes, type 2 diabetes and nondiabetic donors.

Study-wide findings and caveats: V and J gene usage correlated at approximately 0.97 between type 2 diabetes and control samples. Groups were not age- or gender-matched, which may bias interpretation.

The sequence came from a man between 18 and 35 years old with type 2 diabetes. The specimen was peripheral blood mononuclear cells (PBMCs).

The CDR3 DNA sequence: TGCGCCAGCATATCCCCGGACTCCTACGAGCAGTACTTC. Its translation is CASISPDSYEQYF. The rearrangement joins TRBV10-1 to TRBJ2-7; D unresolved. The CDR3 sequence is 13 residues long. Germline V lookup: CDR1 WNHNN, CDR2 SYGVQD (reference sequence). V gave up 7 bases and J gave up 0 bases, with 10 bases separating them.